This TCR beta chain was sequenced in a study of blood T cell repertoires in COVID-19. Study details: T cells, B-cell-depleted T cells, or PBMCs provided the cDNA or gDNA that served as material.

In the authors' methods: Amplification of reference gene primers was used by the study to estimate nucleated cell counts. The method was immunoSEQ multiplex PCR; TCRdb's version includes in-frame clones alone and lacks a portion of them. V, J and clone size reflect that table, while D and trimming were determined from the DNA. In the table there are some 100,000 clones, around four fifths of which are singletons. The V gene end was trimmed by 7 bases and the J gene end by 6 bases; junction bases not matched to a gene: 8. CDR1 is LNHDA, CDR2 SQIVND, per germline (reference sequence). The CDR3 consists of 14 residues.

This receptor was identified in a woman in her sixties or seventies with acute or convalescent COVID-19. What was sequenced was peripheral blood. The V call is TRBV19, the J call TRBJ2-2; 7 positions match TRBD2. The CDR3 region has the DNA TGTGCCAGTAAATCGCGGGAGTTCGCCGGGGAGCTGTTTTTT. This codes for CASKSREFAGELFF.